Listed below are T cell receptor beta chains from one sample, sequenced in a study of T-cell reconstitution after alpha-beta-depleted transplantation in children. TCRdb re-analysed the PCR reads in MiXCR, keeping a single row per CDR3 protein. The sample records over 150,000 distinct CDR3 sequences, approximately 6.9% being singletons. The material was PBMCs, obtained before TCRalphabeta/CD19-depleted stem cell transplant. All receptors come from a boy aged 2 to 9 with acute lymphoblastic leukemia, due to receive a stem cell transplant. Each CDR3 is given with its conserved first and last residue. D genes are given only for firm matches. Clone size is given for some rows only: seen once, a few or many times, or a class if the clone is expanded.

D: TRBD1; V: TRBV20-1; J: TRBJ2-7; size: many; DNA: TGCAGTGCTAGAGATAAGGGACAGGGGGCGGACGAGCAGTACTTC; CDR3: CSARDKGQGADEQYF
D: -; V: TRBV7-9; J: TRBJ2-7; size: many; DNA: TGTGCCAGCAGCAACCGGGACTCCCTCGAGCAGTACTTC; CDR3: CASSNRDSLEQYF
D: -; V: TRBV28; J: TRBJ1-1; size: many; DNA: TGTGCCAGCAGACAAACCCCAGGTGAAGCTTTCTTT; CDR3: CASRQTPGEAFF
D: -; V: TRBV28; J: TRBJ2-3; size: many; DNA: TGTGCCAGTAGACCGAGCACAGATACGCAGTATTTT; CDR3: CASRPSTDTQYF
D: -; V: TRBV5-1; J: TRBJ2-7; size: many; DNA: TGCGCCAGCAGCTTGTACGAAGAGCAGTACTTC; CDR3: CASSLYEEQYF
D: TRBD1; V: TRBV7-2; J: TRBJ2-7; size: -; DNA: TGTGCCAGCAGCGCACAAGGGGGCGTAAAAATCAAGCAGTACTTC; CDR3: CASSAQGGVKIKQYF
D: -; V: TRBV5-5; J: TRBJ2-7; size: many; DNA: TGTGCCAGCAGCAGGAGCGGGGACAACTACGAGCAGTACTTC; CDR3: CASSRSGDNYEQYF
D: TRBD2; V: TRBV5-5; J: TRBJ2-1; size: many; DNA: TGTGCCAGCCACACGAGGGGACTAACCCGGGTGAAGTTCTTC; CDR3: CASHTRGLTRVKFF
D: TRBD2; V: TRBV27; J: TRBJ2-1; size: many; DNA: TGTGCCAGCAGTTTATCGGCTAGCGGGTCCAATGAGCAGTTCTTC; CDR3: CASSLSASGSNEQFF
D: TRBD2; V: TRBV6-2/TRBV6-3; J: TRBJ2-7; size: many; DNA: TGTGCCAGCCTAGCGGGAGAGTACGAGCAGTACTTC; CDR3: CASLAGEYEQYF